These T cell receptor beta chains were read from a single sample in a study of T cell responses to AZD1222 COVID-19 vaccine. The protocol was immunoSEQ multiplex PCR, while the TCRdb copy is restricted to in-frame clones and leaves out a portion. The sample records some 70,000 clones, 80% being singletons. The material sequenced was peripheral blood, taken 28 days after the second AZD1222 dose. The source of these receptors is an adult who received the AZD1222 COVID-19 vaccine. The CDR3 runs from the conserved cysteine through the conserved F or W. Each record gives: clone size, D gene, V gene, J gene, CDR3 protein, CDR3 DNA. D genes are given only for firm matches. Size values are once, few and many counts, or a class for expanded clones, and some rows have none.

clone_size: -
d_call: -
v_call: TRBV9
j_call: TRBJ2-1
cdr3_aa: CASSVVGALSYNEQFF
cdr3_nt: TGTGCCAGCAGCGTAGTGGGGGCCCTGTCCTACAATGAGCAGTTCTTC

clone_size: -
d_call: TRBD1
v_call: TRBV30
j_call: TRBJ1-2
cdr3_aa: CAWSQTGTGTNYGYTF
cdr3_nt: TGTGCCTGGAGCCAGACCGGGACAGGGACTAACTATGGCTACACCTTC

clone_size: -
d_call: TRBD2
v_call: TRBV13
j_call: TRBJ2-1
cdr3_aa: CASSLALPSGGVGYNEQFF
cdr3_nt: TGTGCCAGCAGCTTAGCCCTACCTAGCGGGGGTGTTGGTTACAATGAGCAGTTCTTC

clone_size: -
d_call: -
v_call: TRBV10-1
j_call: TRBJ2-2
cdr3_aa: CASSEGLANGELFF
cdr3_nt: TGCGCCAGCAGCGAAGGGCTAGCCAACGGGGAGCTGTTTTTT

clone_size: -
d_call: -
v_call: TRBV12-3/TRBV12-4
j_call: TRBJ2-1
cdr3_aa: CASSGGVYNEQFF
cdr3_nt: TGTGCCAGCAGTGGAGGGGTGTACAATGAGCAGTTCTTC

clone_size: once
d_call: TRBD1
v_call: TRBV4-1
j_call: TRBJ1-4
cdr3_aa: CASSQVGQGGEKLFF
cdr3_nt: TGCGCCAGCAGCCAAGTGGGACAGGGGGGAGAAAAACTGTTTTTT

clone_size: -
d_call: -
v_call: TRBV28
j_call: TRBJ1-5
cdr3_aa: CASSFLGSGAQPQHF
cdr3_nt: TGTGCCAGCAGTTTTCTCGGTAGTGGGGCTCAGCCCCAGCATTTT

clone_size: -
d_call: -
v_call: TRBV27
j_call: TRBJ1-6
cdr3_aa: CASTRTINSPLHF
cdr3_nt: TGTGCCAGCACTCGGACCATCAATTCACCCCTCCACTTT

clone_size: -
d_call: TRBD1
v_call: TRBV6-5
j_call: TRBJ1-2
cdr3_aa: CASSYPGQGAWGYTF
cdr3_nt: TGTGCCAGCAGTTACCCGGGACAGGGTGCATGGGGCTACACCTTC

clone_size: -
d_call: -
v_call: TRBV4-1
j_call: TRBJ1-6
cdr3_aa: CASSQDHRVDNSPLHF
cdr3_nt: TGCGCCAGCAGCCAAGATCACAGGGTTGATAATTCACCCCTCCACTTT

clone_size: -
d_call: -
v_call: TRBV7-2
j_call: TRBJ2-7
cdr3_aa: CASSLERFLGQDGYEQYF
cdr3_nt: TGTGCCAGCAGCTTAGAACGGTTTTTAGGGCAGGACGGGTACGAGCAGTACTTC

clone_size: -
d_call: -
v_call: TRBV2
j_call: TRBJ1-2
cdr3_aa: CASRRDSYGYTF
cdr3_nt: TGTGCCAGCAGACGTGACAGCTATGGCTACACCTTC

clone_size: -
d_call: -
v_call: TRBV19
j_call: TRBJ1-2
cdr3_aa: CASSILSANYGYTF
cdr3_nt: TGTGCCAGTAGTATTCTTTCCGCTAACTATGGCTACACCTTC

clone_size: -
d_call: -
v_call: TRBV7-9
j_call: TRBJ1-4
cdr3_aa: CASSLVQENEKLFF
cdr3_nt: TGTGCCAGCAGCTTAGTTCAGGAAAATGAAAAACTGTTTTTT

clone_size: few
d_call: TRBD1
v_call: TRBV27
j_call: TRBJ1-6
cdr3_aa: CASSNPRQGDFSPLHF
cdr3_nt: TGTGCCAGCAGTAACCCCCGACAGGGGGATTTCTCACCCCTCCACTTT

clone_size: -
d_call: -
v_call: TRBV24-1
j_call: TRBJ2-7
cdr3_aa: CATSESYEQYF
cdr3_nt: TGTGCCACCAGTGAATCCTACGAGCAGTACTTC

clone_size: -
d_call: -
v_call: TRBV2
j_call: TRBJ1-1
cdr3_aa: CASSASMQPRTEAFF
cdr3_nt: TGTGCCAGCAGTGCGAGTATGCAGCCGCGGACTGAAGCTTTCTTT

clone_size: few
d_call: TRBD1
v_call: TRBV10-3
j_call: TRBJ1-4
cdr3_aa: CAISNQDRADEKLFF
cdr3_nt: TGTGCCATCAGTAACCAGGACAGGGCGGATGAAAAACTGTTTTTT

clone_size: -
d_call: TRBD1
v_call: TRBV7-3
j_call: TRBJ1-3
cdr3_aa: CASSKGTGENTIYF
cdr3_nt: TGTGCCAGCAGCAAAGGGACAGGGGAGAACACCATATATTTT

clone_size: -
d_call: -
v_call: TRBV5-6
j_call: TRBJ1-5
cdr3_aa: CASSSWPGSNQPQHF
cdr3_nt: TGTGCCAGCAGCTCCTGGCCCGGTAGCAATCAGCCCCAGCATTTT

clone_size: -
d_call: -
v_call: TRBV6-5
j_call: TRBJ2-5
cdr3_aa: CASSYGRGPQETQYF
cdr3_nt: TGTGCCAGCAGTTACGGGCGGGGCCCTCAAGAGACCCAGTACTTC

clone_size: -
d_call: -
v_call: TRBV19
j_call: TRBJ1-3
cdr3_aa: CASSILDGNTIYF
cdr3_nt: TGTGCCAGTAGTATCCTCGATGGAAACACCATATATTTT

clone_size: -
d_call: -
v_call: TRBV18
j_call: TRBJ2-7
cdr3_aa: CASSPTAQAEQYF
cdr3_nt: TGTGCCAGCTCACCCACCGCCCAGGCCGAGCAGTACTTC

clone_size: -
d_call: TRBD1
v_call: TRBV25-1
j_call: TRBJ1-5
cdr3_aa: CASSELTGGKGNQPQHF
cdr3_nt: TGTGCCAGCAGTGAACTGACAGGGGGTAAAGGCAATCAGCCCCAGCATTTT

clone_size: -
d_call: -
v_call: TRBV28
j_call: TRBJ2-7
cdr3_aa: CASSLGARTISYEQYF
cdr3_nt: TGTGCCAGCAGTTTAGGGGCCAGGACGATCTCCTACGAGCAGTACTTC

clone_size: -
d_call: -
v_call: TRBV7-9
j_call: TRBJ1-2
cdr3_aa: CASSPVTGVDGYTF
cdr3_nt: TGTGCCAGCAGCCCGGTGACTGGTGTGGATGGCTACACCTTC

clone_size: -
d_call: -
v_call: TRBV7-2
j_call: TRBJ2-5
cdr3_aa: CASSLRQEETQYF
cdr3_nt: TGTGCCAGCAGCTTGCGCCAGGAAGAGACCCAGTACTTC

clone_size: -
d_call: TRBD2
v_call: TRBV7-9
j_call: TRBJ2-1
cdr3_aa: CASSSSTSGKNEQFF
cdr3_nt: TGTGCCAGCAGCAGCTCGACTAGCGGGAAGAATGAGCAGTTCTTC

clone_size: -
d_call: TRBD1
v_call: TRBV14
j_call: TRBJ1-1
cdr3_aa: CASSQPRQGVDTEAFF
cdr3_nt: TGTGCCAGCAGCCAACCTCGACAGGGGGTAGACACTGAAGCTTTCTTT

clone_size: -
d_call: -
v_call: TRBV3-1/TRBV3-2
j_call: TRBJ1-1
cdr3_aa: CASSQGGSVYTEAFF
cdr3_nt: TGTGCCAGCAGCCAAGGAGGGTCGGTTTACACTGAAGCTTTCTTT

clone_size: -
d_call: -
v_call: TRBV27
j_call: TRBJ2-1
cdr3_aa: CASSLSSGTTYNEQFF
cdr3_nt: TGTGCCAGCAGTTTATCATCAGGGACCACCTACAATGAGCAGTTCTTC

clone_size: -
d_call: -
v_call: TRBV3-1/TRBV3-2
j_call: TRBJ2-3
cdr3_aa: CASSTGGAGSDTQYF
cdr3_nt: TGTGCCAGCAGCACCGGGGGCGCGGGCTCAGATACGCAGTATTTT

clone_size: -
d_call: TRBD1
v_call: TRBV18
j_call: TRBJ1-1
cdr3_aa: CASSPNTDRMNTEAFF
cdr3_nt: TGTGCCAGCTCACCGAATACGGACAGGATGAACACTGAAGCTTTCTTT

clone_size: -
d_call: -
v_call: TRBV19
j_call: TRBJ1-2
cdr3_aa: CASKVGDKPGRPNYGYTF
cdr3_nt: TGTGCCAGTAAAGTAGGAGACAAACCGGGACGGCCTAACTATGGCTACACCTTC

clone_size: -
d_call: -
v_call: TRBV28
j_call: TRBJ1-1
cdr3_aa: CASTLKGFEAFF
cdr3_nt: TGTGCCAGCACGTTGAAGGGGTTTGAAGCTTTCTTT

clone_size: -
d_call: -
v_call: TRBV30
j_call: TRBJ1-4
cdr3_aa: CALGNEKLFF
cdr3_nt: TGTGCCTTGGGGAATGAAAAACTGTTTTTT

clone_size: -
d_call: -
v_call: TRBV5-8
j_call: TRBJ2-7
cdr3_aa: CASSLSKVKQYF
cdr3_nt: TGTGCCAGCAGCTTGAGTAAAGTGAAGCAGTACTTC

clone_size: -
d_call: -
v_call: TRBV3-1/TRBV3-2
j_call: TRBJ1-3
cdr3_aa: CASSRGQGNTIYF
cdr3_nt: TGTGCCAGCAGCCGGGGGCAGGGAAACACCATATATTTT

clone_size: once
d_call: -
v_call: TRBV4-1
j_call: TRBJ2-2
cdr3_aa: CASSPSNTGELFF
cdr3_nt: TGCGCCAGCAGCCCGTCGAACACCGGGGAGCTGTTTTTT

clone_size: -
d_call: TRBD2
v_call: TRBV6-2/TRBV6-3
j_call: TRBJ2-1
cdr3_aa: CASSWASGGNNEQFF
cdr3_nt: TGTGCCAGCAGTTGGGCTAGCGGGGGGAACAATGAGCAGTTCTTC

clone_size: few
d_call: -
v_call: TRBV6-5
j_call: TRBJ1-1
cdr3_aa: CASRFNRAEAFF
cdr3_nt: TGTGCCAGCAGATTCAACAGGGCTGAAGCTTTCTTT

clone_size: -
d_call: TRBD1
v_call: TRBV9
j_call: TRBJ1-2
cdr3_aa: CASSVGGGTNYGYTF
cdr3_nt: TGTGCCAGCAGCGTAGGAGGGGGCACGAACTATGGCTACACCTTC

clone_size: -
d_call: -
v_call: TRBV19
j_call: TRBJ1-1
cdr3_aa: CATTAGRVGYNTEAFF
cdr3_nt: TGTGCCACCACCGCCGGGAGGGTGGGTTACAACACTGAAGCTTTCTTT

clone_size: -
d_call: -
v_call: TRBV2
j_call: TRBJ1-4
cdr3_aa: CASRRGVTLNEKLFF
cdr3_nt: TGTGCCAGCAGGAGGGGCGTGACCCTTAATGAAAAACTGTTTTTT

clone_size: -
d_call: -
v_call: TRBV5-5
j_call: TRBJ1-1
cdr3_aa: CASSFSVETEAFF
cdr3_nt: TGTGCCAGCAGCTTTTCTGTAGAGACTGAAGCTTTCTTT

clone_size: -
d_call: TRBD2
v_call: TRBV7-2
j_call: TRBJ2-1
cdr3_aa: CASRSSGAYNEQFF
cdr3_nt: TGTGCCAGCAGGTCTAGCGGCGCCTACAATGAGCAGTTCTTC

clone_size: -
d_call: -
v_call: TRBV7-2
j_call: TRBJ1-1
cdr3_aa: CASSMMWGGTAFF
cdr3_nt: TGTGCCAGCAGCATGATGTGGGGGGGGACGGCTTTCTTT

clone_size: -
d_call: TRBD2
v_call: TRBV25-1
j_call: TRBJ2-7
cdr3_aa: CASSESGGLNEQYF
cdr3_nt: TGTGCCAGCAGTGAATCGGGGGGGCTTAACGAGCAGTACTTC